The next 2 T cell receptor beta chains were all read from a single sample in a study of OX40 agonist ivuxolimab in advanced cancers. Profiled with immunoSEQ multiplex PCR; TCRdb holds only in-frame clones, not every one. The table lists tens of thousands of clones, 85% to 95% of them singletons, with more than 10% in the top ten. The sample here was CD4+ or CD8+ T cells sorted from blood, taken in a trial of the OX40 agonist ivuxolimab. All receptors derive from an adult with an advanced solid tumor such as melanoma, head and neck, liver or kidney cancer.

This chain connects TRBV25-1 to TRBJ2-7; possible D gene TRBD1, 5 bases. CDR1 is MGHDK and CDR2 is SYGVNS in the germline V gene. CDR3 length equals 17 residues. The V and J ends lost 0 bases and 3 bases respectively, with 18 bases between them. The CDR3 nucleotides are TGTGCCAGCAGTGAATATAAGAGGCCAGACAGCTGCTACGAGCAGTACTTC. As protein: CASSEYKRPDSCYEQYF.

The rearrangement uses TRBV10-1 and TRBJ2-1; the match to TRBD2 covers 9 bases. Losses at the gene ends were 9 bases for V and 7 bases for J; bases not matched to a gene: 7. The CDR3 is 13 residues long. CDR1 and CDR2 from the germline V gene are WNHNN and SYGVQD (reference sequence). DNA of the CDR3: TGCGCCAGTGCGGGAGGGCCTGGGAATGAGCAGTTCTTC. It codes for CASAGGPGNEQFF.